The 18 T cell receptor beta chains presented below share a single source sample, sequenced in a study of molecular identifiers for immune sequencing clone quantification. TCRdb processed the PCR reads anew with MiXCR; each CDR3 protein has one entry. In the table there are approximately 12,000 distinct CDR3 sequences, 15% to 20% of which are singletons. Sequenced sample: naive CD8+ T cells from blood, with Jurkat cell RNA spiked in. Regarding subset: FACS-sorted CD8+CD4-CCR7+CD45RA+ naive T cells. The receptor set was obtained from a human donor in good health. Some libraries in this study had Jurkat cell RNA spiked in.

Points on this clonotype: Germline is not matched at one junction end, which may reflect a read error. V gene TRBV4-3 combines with J gene TRBJ2-1; 11 bases line up with TRBD2. This CDR3 region has 17 residues. Germline V gene sequence: CDR1 LGHNA, CDR2 YSLEER. The DNA for the CDR3 is TGCGCCAGCAGTCAAGATCTAGCGGGAGGCCCCAGGGATGAGCAGTCTTTC. It specifies CASSQDLAGGPRDEQSF.

Ten or more counts support this clonotype. The chain couples TRBV7-8 to TRBJ2-7; perhaps TRBD2 as D (5 bases). Germline V gene data show CDR1 as SGHVS and CDR2 as FQNEAQ. Trimming pared 4 bases from V and 1 base from J, leaving 11 bases between. The CDR3 covers 14 residues. In nucleotides, the CDR3 is TGTGCCAGCAGCTCCCGCCGGGATTCCTACGAGCAGTACTTC. This gives the protein CASSSRRDSYEQYF.

In its sample, this clonotype ranks as medium-sized (0.01 to 0.1%). This rearrangement joins TRBV20-1 to TRBJ2-3; the D is unclear. Trimming shortened V by 3 bases and J by 2 bases, and 6 bases separated the two germline ends. Germline V gene lookup returns CDR1 DFQATT and CDR2 SNEGSKA (reference sequence). The CDR3 totals 12 residues. CDR3 amino acids: CSARFDTDTQYF. Written as DNA, the CDR3 is TGCAGTGCTAGGTTCGACACAGATACGCAGTATTTT.

This clonotype is medium-sized within its sample. This chain joins TRBV29-1 and TRBJ2-7, with 7 bases lining up with TRBD1. The germline gives CDR1 SQVTM, CDR2 ANQGSEA. The CDR3 loop spans 13 amino acids. Trimming took 3 bases from V and 0 from J; bases not matched to a gene: 2. The CDR3 coding sequence is TGCAGCGTTGAGGGACAGACCTCCTACGAGCAGTACTTC. It specifies CSVEGQTSYEQYF.

Concerning this clonotype: It may be a read error: a sequence one base away is much more abundant. J is TRBJ2-5 and V is TRBV18; TRBD2 might be the D (5 bases). The CDR3 is 18 amino acids. Trimming shortened V by 2 bases and J by 2 bases, and 21 bases separated the two germline ends. The V gene's germline CDR1 is KGHSH and CDR2 LQKENI. CDR3 coding DNA: TGTGCCAGCTCACCAGAACACCGGGATATTTACTCTCAAGAGACCCAGTACTTC. It translates to CASSPEHRDIYSQETQYF.

Points on this clonotype: With a much larger clone just one base away, this may be a read error. The genes are TRBV11-2 and TRBJ2-3; D is perhaps TRBD2 (5 bases). This CDR3 is built from 14 residues. Germline CDR1 reads SGHAT; CDR2 reads FQNNGV. Between the trimmed V and J ends, which lost 0 bases and 5 bases, there was a span of 9 bases. CDR3: CASSLDLALDTQYF. As DNA, the CDR3 is TGTGCCAGCAGCTTAGATCTAGCTCTAGATACGCAGTATTTT.

Comments on this clonotype: A clone one base away is much larger, so this may be a read error. The chain links TRBV7-8 to TRBJ2-1; the D gene could be TRBD1 or TRBD2 (5 bases each). CDR3 length: 12 amino acids. CDR1 SGHVS and CDR2 FQNEAQ come from the germline V gene. CDR3 sequence reads: CTSSLEADGGFF. The CDR3 DNA sequence: TGTACCAGCAGCTTAGAAGCGGATGGGGGGTTCTTC. Filled out from reference TRBV7-8 and TRBJ2-1, the complete variable domain reads GAGVSQSPRYKVAKRGQDVALRCDPISGHVSLFWYQQALGQGPEFLTYFQNEAQLDKSGLPSDRFFAERPEGSVSTLKIQRTQQEDSAVYLCTSSLEADGGFFGPGTRLTVL.

In this sample, this clonotype is medium-sized. The rearrangement joins TRBV6-5 to TRBJ2-1; D is undetermined. The V end was cut by 10 bases, the J end by 2 bases, with 15 bases between. Germline lookup yields CDR1 MNHEY and CDR2 SVGAGI. This CDR3 contains 14 residues. DNA for the CDR3: TGTGCCACCGGGTCTCTAGGCCCCTACAATGAGCAGTTCTTC. It specifies CATGSLGPYNEQFF.

This clonotype was observed at least ten times. The chain combines TRBV28 with TRBJ2-7; TRBD1 might be the D (5 bases). Deletions cut 3 bases from V and 4 bases from J, with 7 bases between. CDR3 length equals 12 residues. Per the germline V gene, CDR1 is MDHEN and CDR2 is SYDVKM. In DNA form, the CDR3 reads TGTGCCAGCAGTTTTGGGGCTTACGAGCAGTACTTC. As protein: CASSFGAYEQYF.

There are many counts of this clonotype. The chain links TRBV14 to TRBJ2-7, with D perhaps being TRBD1 or TRBD2 (5 bases each). Germline V lookup: CDR1 SGHDN, CDR2 FVKESK. Trimming took off 7 bases at V and 4 bases at J, with 11 bases between the two ends. This CDR3 has 12 amino acids. The DNA for the CDR3 is TGTGCCAGCATGGGGGATTCGTACGAGCAGTACTTC. This translates into CASMGDSYEQYF.

Sample share makes this clonotype medium-sized. J is TRBJ2-5 and V is TRBV7-9; possible D gene TRBD1, 5 bases. The V and J ends lost 5 bases and 4 bases respectively, with 14 bases between them. This CDR3 has 14 residues. The germline gives CDR1 SEHNR, CDR2 FQNEAQ (reference sequence). This CDR3 is CASSQGAQAETQYF. The CDR3 DNA reads TGTGCCAGCAGCCAAGGGGCACAAGCAGAGACCCAGTACTTC.

Concerning this clonotype: It may be a read error: a sequence one base away is much more abundant. The chain recombines TRBV11-2 with TRBJ2-1, with TRBD2 matching over 7 bases. CDR3 length equals 17 residues. Germline values: CDR1 SGHAT, CDR2 FQNNGV. Trimming cost V 4 bases and J 4 bases; bases outside gene matches: 13. The CDR3 region has the DNA TGTGCCAGCAGCTCAAGGGCGGGAGTTGCTCCGTACAATGAGCAGTTCTTC. Protein: CASSSRAGVAPYNEQFF.

This clonotype was recorded many times. The chain uses TRBV20-1 and TRBJ2-3; 12 bases fit TRBD2. V lost 6 bases, J lost 7 bases, and 8 bases stayed unmatched. Germline CDR1 is DFQATT and CDR2 is SNEGSKA (reference sequence). The CDR3 is made up of 14 amino acids. For the CDR3, the DNA is TGCAGTGCCCTTGGACTAGCGGGATTAAATACGCAGTATTTT. Amino acid sequence: CSALGLAGLNTQYF.

V gene TRBV15 combines with J gene TRBJ2-1; 8 bases are shared with TRBD1. CDR3 length: 14 amino acids. Trimming took 3 bases from V and 9 from J; bases not matched to a gene: 7. Looked up from germline, CDR1 is LNHNV and CDR2 is YYDKDF (reference sequence). CDR3: CATSSDRGSTEQFF. The CDR3 DNA sequence: TGTGCCACCAGCAGTGACAGGGGATCGACTGAGCAGTTCTTC.

At least ten counts were recorded for this clonotype. This rearrangement joins TRBV5-6 to TRBJ2-3; the D gene is possibly TRBD2 (6 bases). The CDR3 is 16 amino acids. Germline V CDR1 and CDR2: SGHDT, YYEEEE. Trimming took 4 bases from V and 5 from J, leaving 20 bases between them. The CDR3 loop reads CASSPLAVGAQDTQYF. Here the CDR3 DNA reads TGTGCCAGCAGCCCTTTAGCGGTAGGGGCCCAAGATACGCAGTATTTT.

In this sample, this clonotype turned up many times. The genes are TRBV20-1 and TRBJ2-7; a possible D gene is TRBD1 (6 bases). CDR1 and CDR2 (germline): DFQATT, SNEGSKA (reference sequence). Trimming stripped 0 bases from V and 2 bases from J, with 20 bases between. The CDR3 spans 17 residues. CDR3 amino acids: CSARDVQGNGDPYEQYF. The CDR3 DNA is TGCAGTGCTAGAGATGTCCAGGGGAATGGTGATCCCTACGAGCAGTACTTC.

Concerning this clonotype: A much larger clone differs by one base, so this may be a read error. V usage is TRBV29-1 and J usage is TRBJ1-1; no clear D. CDR3 length equals 12 residues. Germline CDR1 is SQVTM and CDR2 is ANQGSEA. CDR3 sequence (DNA): TGCAGCGTTCAAGTCGGGAACACTGACGCTTTCTTT. It codes for CSVQVGNTDAFF.

By share, this clonotype counts as medium-sized. The chain links TRBV19 to TRBJ2-2, with 10 bases aligning to TRBD2. The CDR3 runs 16 residues. V gave up 5 bases and J gave up 7 bases; unmatched junction bases: 10. CDR1 and CDR2 (germline): LNHDA, SQIVND (reference sequence). CDR3 in DNA: TGTGCCAGTAGTGCTTCTAGCGGGAGTCTGGGCGGGGAGCTGTTTTTT. Residues: CASSASSGSLGGELFF.